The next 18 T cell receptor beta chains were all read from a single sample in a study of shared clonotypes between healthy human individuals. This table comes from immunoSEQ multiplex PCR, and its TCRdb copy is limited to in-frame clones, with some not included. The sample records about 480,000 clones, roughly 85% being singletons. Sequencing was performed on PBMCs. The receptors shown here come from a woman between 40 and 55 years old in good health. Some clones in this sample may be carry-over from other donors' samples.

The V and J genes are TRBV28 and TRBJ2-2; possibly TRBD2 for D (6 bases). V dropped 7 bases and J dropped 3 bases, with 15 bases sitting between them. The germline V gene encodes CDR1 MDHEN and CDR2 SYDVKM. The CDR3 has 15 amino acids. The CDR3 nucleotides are TGTGCCAGCAACTTGAGTCCGGGGGACACCGGGGAGCTGTTTTTT. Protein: CASNLSPGDTGELFF.

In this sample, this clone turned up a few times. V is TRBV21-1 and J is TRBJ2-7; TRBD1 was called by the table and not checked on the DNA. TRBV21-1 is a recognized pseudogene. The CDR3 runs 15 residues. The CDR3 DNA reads TGTGCCAGCAGCCGCAGGGGTTTCTCGTACTACGAGCAGTACTTC. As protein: CASSRRGFSYYEQYF.

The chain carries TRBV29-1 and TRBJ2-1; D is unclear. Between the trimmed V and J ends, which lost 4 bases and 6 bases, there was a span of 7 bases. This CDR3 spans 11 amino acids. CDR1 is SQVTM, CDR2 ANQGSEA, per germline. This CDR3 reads CSVGSPNEQFF. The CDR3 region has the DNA TGCAGCGTTGGGAGCCCCAATGAGCAGTTCTTC.

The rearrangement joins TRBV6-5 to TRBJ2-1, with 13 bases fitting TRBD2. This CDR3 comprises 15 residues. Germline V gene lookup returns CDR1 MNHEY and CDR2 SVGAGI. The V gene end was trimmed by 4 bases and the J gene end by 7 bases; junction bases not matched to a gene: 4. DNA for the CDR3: TGTGCCAGCAGTTCCGGGACTAGCGGGATAAATGAGCAGTTCTTC. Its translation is CASSSGTSGINEQFF.

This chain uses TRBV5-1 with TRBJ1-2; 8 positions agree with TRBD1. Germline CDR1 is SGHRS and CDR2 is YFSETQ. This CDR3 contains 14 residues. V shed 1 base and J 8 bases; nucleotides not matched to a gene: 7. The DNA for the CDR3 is TGCGCCAGCAGCTTGAACGCAGGGGGCAGAGGCTACACCTTC. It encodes CASSLNAGGRGYTF.

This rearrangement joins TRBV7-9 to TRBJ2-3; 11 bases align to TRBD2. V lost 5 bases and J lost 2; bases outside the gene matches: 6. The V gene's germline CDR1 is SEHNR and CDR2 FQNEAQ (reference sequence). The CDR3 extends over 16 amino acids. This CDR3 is CASSTGTSGVTDTQYF. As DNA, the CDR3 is TGTGCCAGCAGCACTGGGACTAGCGGAGTCACAGATACGCAGTATTTT.

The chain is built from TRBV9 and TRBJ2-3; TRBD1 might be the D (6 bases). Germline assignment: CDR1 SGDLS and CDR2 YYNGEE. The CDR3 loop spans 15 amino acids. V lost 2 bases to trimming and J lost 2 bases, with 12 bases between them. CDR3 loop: CASSVNGQYTDTQYF. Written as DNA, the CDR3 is TGTGCCAGCAGCGTTAATGGACAGTACACAGATACGCAGTATTTT.

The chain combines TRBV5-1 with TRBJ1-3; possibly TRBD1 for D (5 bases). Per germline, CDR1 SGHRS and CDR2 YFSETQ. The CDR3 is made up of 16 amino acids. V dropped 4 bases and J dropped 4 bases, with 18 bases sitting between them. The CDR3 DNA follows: TGCGCCAGCAGCGTTCTCCCCCAGGGCTCGGGAAACACCATATATTTT. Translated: CASSVLPQGSGNTIYF.

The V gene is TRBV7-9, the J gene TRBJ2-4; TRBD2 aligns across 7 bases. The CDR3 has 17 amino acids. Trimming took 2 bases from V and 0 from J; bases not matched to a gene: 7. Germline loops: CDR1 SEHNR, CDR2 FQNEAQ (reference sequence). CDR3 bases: TGTGCCAGCAGCTTATGGGGGGGGACCCAAGCCAAAAACATTCAGTACTTC. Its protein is CASSLWGGTQAKNIQYF. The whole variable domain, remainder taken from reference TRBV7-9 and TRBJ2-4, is DTGVSQNPRHKITKRGQNVTFRCDPISEHNRLYWYRQTLGQGPEFLTYFQNEAQLEKSRLLSDRFSAERPKGSFSTLEIQRTEQGDSAMYLCASSLWGGTQAKNIQYFGAGTRLSVL.

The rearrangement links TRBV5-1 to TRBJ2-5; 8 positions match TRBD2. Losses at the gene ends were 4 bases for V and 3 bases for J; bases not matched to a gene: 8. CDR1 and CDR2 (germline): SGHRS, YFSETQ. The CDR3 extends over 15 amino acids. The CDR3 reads CASSAPLSGKETQYF. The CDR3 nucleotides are TGCGCCAGCAGCGCCCCGCTTAGCGGGAAAGAGACCCAGTACTTC.

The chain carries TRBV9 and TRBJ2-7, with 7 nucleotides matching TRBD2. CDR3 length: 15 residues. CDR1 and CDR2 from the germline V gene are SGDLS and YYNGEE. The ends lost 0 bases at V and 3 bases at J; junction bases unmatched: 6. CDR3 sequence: CASSVGASGVYEQYF. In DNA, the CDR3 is TGTGCCAGCAGCGTAGGAGCTAGCGGAGTCTACGAGCAGTACTTC. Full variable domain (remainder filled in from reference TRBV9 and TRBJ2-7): DSGVTQTPKHLITATGQRVTLRCSPRSGDLSVYWYQQSLDQGLQFLIQYYNGEERAKGNILERFSAQQFPDLHSELNLSSLELGDSALYFCASSVGASGVYEQYFGPGTRLTVT.

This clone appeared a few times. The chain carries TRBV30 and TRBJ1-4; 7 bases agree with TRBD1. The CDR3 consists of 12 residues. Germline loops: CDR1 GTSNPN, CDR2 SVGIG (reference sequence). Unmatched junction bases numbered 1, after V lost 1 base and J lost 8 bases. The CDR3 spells CAWSARGEKLFF. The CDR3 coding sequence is TGTGCCTGGAGTGCCAGGGGGGAAAAACTGTTTTTT.

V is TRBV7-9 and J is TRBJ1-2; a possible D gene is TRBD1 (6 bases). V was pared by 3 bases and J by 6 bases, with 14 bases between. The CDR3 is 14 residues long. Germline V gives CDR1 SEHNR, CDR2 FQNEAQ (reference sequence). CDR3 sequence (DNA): TGTGCCAGCAGCTTTCTGACAGGAGGGAATGGCTACACCTTC. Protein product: CASSFLTGGNGYTF.

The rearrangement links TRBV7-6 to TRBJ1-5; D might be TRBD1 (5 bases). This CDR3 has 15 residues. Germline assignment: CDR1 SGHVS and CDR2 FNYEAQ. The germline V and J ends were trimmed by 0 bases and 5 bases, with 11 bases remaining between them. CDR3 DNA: TGTGCCAGCAGCTTAGCCCAGGGTCGGGATCAGCCCCAGCATTTT. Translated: CASSLAQGRDQPQHF.

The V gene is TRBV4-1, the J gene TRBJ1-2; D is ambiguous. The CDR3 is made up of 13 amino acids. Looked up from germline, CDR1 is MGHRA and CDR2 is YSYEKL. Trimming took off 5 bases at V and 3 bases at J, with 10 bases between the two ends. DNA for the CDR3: TGCGCCAGCAGCGGGCAGGCTGACTATGGCTACACCTTC. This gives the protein CASSGQADYGYTF.

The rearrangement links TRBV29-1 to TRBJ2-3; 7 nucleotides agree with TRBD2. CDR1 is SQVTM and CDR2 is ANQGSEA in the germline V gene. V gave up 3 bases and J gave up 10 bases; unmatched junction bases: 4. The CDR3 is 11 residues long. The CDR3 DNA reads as TGCAGCGTTGAGACTAGCCATCCGCAGTATTTT. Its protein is CSVETSHPQYF.

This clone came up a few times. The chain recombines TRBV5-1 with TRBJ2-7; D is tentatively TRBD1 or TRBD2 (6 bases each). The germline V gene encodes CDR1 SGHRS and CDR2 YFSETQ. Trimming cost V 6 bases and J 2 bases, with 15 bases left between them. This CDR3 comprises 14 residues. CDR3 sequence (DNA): TGCGCCAGCAACCGAGGGGGGCAGACCTACGAGCAGTACTTC. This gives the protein CASNRGGQTYEQYF.

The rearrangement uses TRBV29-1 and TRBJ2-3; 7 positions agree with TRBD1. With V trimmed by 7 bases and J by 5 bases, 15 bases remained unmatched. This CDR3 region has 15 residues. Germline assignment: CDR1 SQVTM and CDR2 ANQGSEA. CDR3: CSGALQGMRGDTQYF. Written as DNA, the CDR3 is TGCAGCGGGGCACTACAGGGGATGAGGGGAGATACGCAGTATTTT.